This T cell receptor (beta chain) emerged from a study of vaccination and CD4 T cells after COVID-19. Cultured CD4+ T-cell DNA underwent Oncomine TCR Beta short-read sequencing. A single record per CDR3 protein comes from TCRdb applying MiXCR to the PCR reads. The sample contains over 15,000 distinct CDR3 sequences, around 80% of which appear only once. About this clonotype: Its cognate antigen is unknown.

This CDR3 has 13 amino acids. Per germline, CDR1 DFQATT and CDR2 SNEGSKA (reference sequence). Trimming removed 3 bases from V and 1 base from J, with 10 bases in between. Specified treatment: roughly ten-day PBMC culture with coronavirus spike peptide pools or control peptides (ViraFEST assay). The origin of this receptor is a human donor who received a COVID-19 vaccine. Sample: CD4+ T cells from blood, cultured in vitro, taken after SARS-CoV-2 vaccination. The chain employs TRBV20-1 and TRBJ2-7; D uncertain. Written as DNA, the CDR3 is TGCAGTGCTAGTTCTCCCACGTCCTACGAGCAGTACTTC. This encodes CSASSPTSYEQYF.